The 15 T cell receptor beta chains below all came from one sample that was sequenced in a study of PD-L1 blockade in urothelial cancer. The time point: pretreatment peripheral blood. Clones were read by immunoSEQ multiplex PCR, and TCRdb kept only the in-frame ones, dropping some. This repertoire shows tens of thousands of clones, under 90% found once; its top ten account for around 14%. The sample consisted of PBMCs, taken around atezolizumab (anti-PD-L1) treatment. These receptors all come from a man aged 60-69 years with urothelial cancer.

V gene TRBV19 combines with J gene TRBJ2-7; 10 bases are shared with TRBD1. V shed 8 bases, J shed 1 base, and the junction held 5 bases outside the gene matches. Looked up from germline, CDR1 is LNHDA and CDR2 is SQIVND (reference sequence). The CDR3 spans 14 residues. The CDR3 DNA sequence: TGTGCCAGTCGGGGGACAGGGGCATCCTACGAGCAGTACTTC. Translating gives CASRGTGASYEQYF.

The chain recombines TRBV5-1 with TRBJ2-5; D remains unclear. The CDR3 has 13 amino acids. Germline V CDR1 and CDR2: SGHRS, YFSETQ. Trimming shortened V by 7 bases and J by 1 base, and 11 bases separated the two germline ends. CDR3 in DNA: TGCGCCAGCGTCTACTCCCCCCAAGAGACCCAGTACTTC. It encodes CASVYSPQETQYF.

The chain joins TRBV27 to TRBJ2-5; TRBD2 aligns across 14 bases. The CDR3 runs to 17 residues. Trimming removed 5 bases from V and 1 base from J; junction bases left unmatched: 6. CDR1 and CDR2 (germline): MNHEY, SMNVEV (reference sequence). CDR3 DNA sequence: TGTGCCAGCAGTGGACTAGCGGGAGGTCTTACCCAAGAGACCCAGTACTTC. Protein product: CASSGLAGGLTQETQYF.

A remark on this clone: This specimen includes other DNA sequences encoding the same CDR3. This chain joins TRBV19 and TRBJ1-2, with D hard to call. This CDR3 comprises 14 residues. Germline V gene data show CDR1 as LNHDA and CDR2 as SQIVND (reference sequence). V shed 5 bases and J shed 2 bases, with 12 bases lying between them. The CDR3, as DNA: TGTGCCAGTAGTCAGAGGGTTTTCAACTATGGCTACACCTTC. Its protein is CASSQRVFNYGYTF.

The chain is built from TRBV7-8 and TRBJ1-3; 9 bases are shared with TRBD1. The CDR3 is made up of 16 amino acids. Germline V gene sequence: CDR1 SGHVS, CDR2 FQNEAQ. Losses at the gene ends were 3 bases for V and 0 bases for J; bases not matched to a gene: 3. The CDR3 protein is CASSFDRGGSGNTIYF. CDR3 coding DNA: TGTGCCAGCAGCTTTGACAGGGGGGGCTCTGGAAACACCATATATTTT.

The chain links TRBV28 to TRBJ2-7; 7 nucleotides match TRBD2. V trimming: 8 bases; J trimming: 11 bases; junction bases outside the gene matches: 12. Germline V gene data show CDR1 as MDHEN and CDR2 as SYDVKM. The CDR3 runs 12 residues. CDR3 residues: CASGPILAAKYF. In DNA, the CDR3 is TGTGCCAGCGGACCCATCCTAGCGGCGAAGTACTTC. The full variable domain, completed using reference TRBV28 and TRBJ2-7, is DVKVTQSSRYLVKRTGEKVFLECVQDMDHENMFWYRQDPGLGLRLIYFSYDVKMKEKGDIPEGYSVSREKKERFSLILESASTNQTSMYLCASGPILAAKYFGPGTRLTVT.

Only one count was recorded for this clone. CDR3 coding DNA: TGTGCCAGCAGCCAACGGGGGGGGGTTGGAGAGACCCAGTACTTC. Its protein product is CASSQRGGVGETQYF. This sequence joins TRBV4-2 and TRBJ2-5, with 8 bases aligning to TRBD2. This CDR3 contains 15 residues. Trimming took 2 bases from V and 4 from J; bases not matched to a gene: 6. Germline CDR1 and CDR2: LGHNA and YNFKEQ.

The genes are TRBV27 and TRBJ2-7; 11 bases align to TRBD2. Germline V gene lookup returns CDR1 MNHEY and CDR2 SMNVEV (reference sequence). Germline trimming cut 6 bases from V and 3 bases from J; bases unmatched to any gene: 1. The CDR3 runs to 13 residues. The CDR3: CASRGLAGYEQYF. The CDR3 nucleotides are TGTGCCAGCAGAGGACTAGCGGGCTACGAGCAGTACTTC.

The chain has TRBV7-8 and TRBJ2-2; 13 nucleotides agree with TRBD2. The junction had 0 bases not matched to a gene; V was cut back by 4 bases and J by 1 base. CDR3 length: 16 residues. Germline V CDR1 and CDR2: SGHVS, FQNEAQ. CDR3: CASSWTSGRNTGELFF. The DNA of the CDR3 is TGTGCCAGCAGCTGGACTAGCGGGAGGAACACCGGGGAGCTGTTTTTT.

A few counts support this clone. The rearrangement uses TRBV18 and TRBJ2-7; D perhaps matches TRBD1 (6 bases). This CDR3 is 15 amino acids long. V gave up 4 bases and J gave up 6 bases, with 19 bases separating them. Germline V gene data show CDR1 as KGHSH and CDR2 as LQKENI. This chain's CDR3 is CASSQQGEVLGEQYF. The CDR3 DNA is TGTGCCAGCTCACAACAGGGAGAAGTACTGGGCGAGCAGTACTTC.

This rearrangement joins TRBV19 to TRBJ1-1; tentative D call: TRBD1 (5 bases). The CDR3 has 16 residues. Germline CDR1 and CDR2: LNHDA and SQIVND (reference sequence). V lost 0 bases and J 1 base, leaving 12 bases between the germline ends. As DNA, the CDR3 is TGTGCCAGTAGTATAGATCAGGGTCAGAAGAACACTGAAGCTTTCTTT. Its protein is CASSIDQGQKNTEAFF.

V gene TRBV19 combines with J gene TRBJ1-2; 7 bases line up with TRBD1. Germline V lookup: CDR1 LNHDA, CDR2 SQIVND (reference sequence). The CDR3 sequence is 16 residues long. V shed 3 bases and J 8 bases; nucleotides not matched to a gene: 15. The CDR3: CASSIRLQGLGEGYTF. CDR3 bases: TGTGCCAGTAGTATCCGACTACAGGGGTTGGGTGAAGGCTACACCTTC.

CDR3: CASSPRASSGRASDTQYF. The CDR3 nucleotides are TGTGCCAGCAGTCCCCGTGCGAGTAGCGGGAGGGCCTCAGATACGCAGTATTTT. The chain links TRBV11-3 to TRBJ2-3; TRBD2 aligns across 11 bases. The germline V gene encodes CDR1 SGHNT and CDR2 YENEEA. V shed 6 bases, J shed 4 bases, and the junction held 15 bases outside the gene matches. CDR3 length equals 18 residues. The full variable domain, completed using reference TRBV11-3 and TRBJ2-3, is EAGVVQSPRYKIIEKKQPVAFWCNPISGHNTLYWYLQNLGQGPELLIRYENEEAVDDSQLPKDRFSAERLKGVDSTLKIQPAELGDSAVYLCASSPRASSGRASDTQYFGPGTRLTVL.

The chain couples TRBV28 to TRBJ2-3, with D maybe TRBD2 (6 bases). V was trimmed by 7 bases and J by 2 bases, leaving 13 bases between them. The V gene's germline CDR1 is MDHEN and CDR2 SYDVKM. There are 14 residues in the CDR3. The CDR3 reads CASNSAGLTDTQYF. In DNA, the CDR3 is TGTGCCAGCAACTCGGCGGGACTCACAGATACGCAGTATTTT. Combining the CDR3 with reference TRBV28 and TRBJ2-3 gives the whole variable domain DVKVTQSSRYLVKRTGEKVFLECVQDMDHENMFWYRQDPGLGLRLIYFSYDVKMKEKGDIPEGYSVSREKKERFSLILESASTNQTSMYLCASNSAGLTDTQYFGPGTRLTVL.

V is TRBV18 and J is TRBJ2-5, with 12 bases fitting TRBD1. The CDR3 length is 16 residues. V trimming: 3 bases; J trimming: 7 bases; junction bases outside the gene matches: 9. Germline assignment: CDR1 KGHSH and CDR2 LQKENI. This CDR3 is CASSPLGTGGFGTQYF. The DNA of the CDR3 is TGTGCCAGCTCACCCCTGGGGACAGGGGGCTTCGGGACCCAGTACTTC.